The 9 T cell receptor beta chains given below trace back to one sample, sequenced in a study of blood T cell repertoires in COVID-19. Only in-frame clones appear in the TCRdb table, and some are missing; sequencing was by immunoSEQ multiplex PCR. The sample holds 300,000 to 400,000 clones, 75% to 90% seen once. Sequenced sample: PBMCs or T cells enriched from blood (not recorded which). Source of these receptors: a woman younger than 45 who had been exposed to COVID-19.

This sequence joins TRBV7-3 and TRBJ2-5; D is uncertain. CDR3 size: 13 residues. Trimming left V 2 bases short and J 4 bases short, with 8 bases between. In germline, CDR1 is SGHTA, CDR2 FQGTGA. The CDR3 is CASSLGDTETQYF. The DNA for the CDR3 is TGTGCCAGCAGCTTAGGCGACACAGAGACCCAGTACTTC. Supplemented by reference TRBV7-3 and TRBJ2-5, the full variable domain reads GAGVSQTPSNKVTEKGKYVELRCDPISGHTALYWYRQSLGQGPEFLIYFQGTGAADDSGLPNDRFFAVRPEGSVSTLKIQRTERGDSAVYLCASSLGDTETQYFGPGTRLLVL.

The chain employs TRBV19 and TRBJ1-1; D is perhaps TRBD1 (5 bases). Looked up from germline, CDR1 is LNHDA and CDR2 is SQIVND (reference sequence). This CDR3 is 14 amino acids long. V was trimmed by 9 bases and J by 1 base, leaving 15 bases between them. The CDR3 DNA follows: TGTGCCAGCCGACTGATAGGGGAGAACACTGAAGCTTTCTTT. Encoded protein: CASRLIGENTEAFF.

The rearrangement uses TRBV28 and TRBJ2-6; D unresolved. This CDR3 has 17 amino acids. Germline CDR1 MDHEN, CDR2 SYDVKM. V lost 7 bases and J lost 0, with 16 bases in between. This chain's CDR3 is CASTQRSGYSGANVLTF. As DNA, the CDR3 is TGTGCCAGCACCCAGAGGTCGGGTTACTCTGGGGCCAACGTCCTGACTTTC.

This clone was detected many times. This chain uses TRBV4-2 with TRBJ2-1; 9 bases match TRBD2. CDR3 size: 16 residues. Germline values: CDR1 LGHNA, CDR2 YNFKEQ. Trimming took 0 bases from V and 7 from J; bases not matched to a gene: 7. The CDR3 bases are TGTGCCAGCAGCCAAGATGCGGCTAGCGGGGTGAATGAGCAGTTCTTC. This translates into CASSQDAASGVNEQFF.

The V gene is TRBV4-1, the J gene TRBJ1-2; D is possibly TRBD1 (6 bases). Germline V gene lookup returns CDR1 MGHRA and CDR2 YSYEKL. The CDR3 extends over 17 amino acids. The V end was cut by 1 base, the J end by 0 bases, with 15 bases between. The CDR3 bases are TGCGCCAGCAGCCAAGGGCTACAGGGTTTTGCTAACTATGGCTACACCTTC. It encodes CASSQGLQGFANYGYTF.

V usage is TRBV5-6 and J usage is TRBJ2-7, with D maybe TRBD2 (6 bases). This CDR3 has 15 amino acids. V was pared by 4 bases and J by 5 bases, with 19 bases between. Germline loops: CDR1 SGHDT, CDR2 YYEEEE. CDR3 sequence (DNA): TGTGCCAGCAGCGGGGGGATAGCTCAACTCCACGAGCAGTACTTC. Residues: CASSGGIAQLHEQYF. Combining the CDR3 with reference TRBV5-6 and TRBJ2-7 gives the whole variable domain DAGVTQSPTHLIKTRGQQVTLRCSPKSGHDTVSWYQQALGQGPQFIFQYYEEEERQRGNFPDRFSGHQFPNYSSELNVNALLLGDSALYLCASSGGIAQLHEQYFGPGTRLTVT.

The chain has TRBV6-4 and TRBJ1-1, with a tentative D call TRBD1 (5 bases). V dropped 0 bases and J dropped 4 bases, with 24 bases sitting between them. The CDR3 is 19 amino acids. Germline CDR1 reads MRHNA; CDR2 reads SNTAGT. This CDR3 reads CASSDSSQGPKQDITEAFF. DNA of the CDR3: TGTGCCAGCAGTGACTCGAGTCAGGGCCCGAAACAAGATATCACTGAAGCTTTCTTT.

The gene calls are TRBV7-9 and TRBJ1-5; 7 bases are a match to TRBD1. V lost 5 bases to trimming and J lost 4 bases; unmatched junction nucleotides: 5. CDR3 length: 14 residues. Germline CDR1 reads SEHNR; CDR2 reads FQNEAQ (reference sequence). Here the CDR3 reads CASSIGTANQPQHF. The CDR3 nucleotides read TGTGCCAGCAGCATAGGGACAGCTAATCAGCCCCAGCATTTT.

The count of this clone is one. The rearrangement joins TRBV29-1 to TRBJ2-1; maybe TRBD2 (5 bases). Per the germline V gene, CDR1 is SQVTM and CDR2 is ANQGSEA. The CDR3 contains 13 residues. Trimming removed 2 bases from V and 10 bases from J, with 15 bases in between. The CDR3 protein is CSVEYGNSREQFF. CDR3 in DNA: TGCAGCGTTGAATACGGGAATTCTAGGGAGCAGTTCTTC.